A single sample gave rise to the 20 T cell receptor beta chains below, sequenced in a study of blood T cell repertoires in COVID-19. Libraries were prepared by immunoSEQ multiplex PCR; TCRdb keeps only in-frame clonotypes and omits some of them. The table lists around 310,000 clones, 90% of them singletons, with around 0.93% in the top ten. Sequenced sample: peripheral blood. The source of these receptors is a woman aged 40 to 49 with COVID-19, enrolled during active disease.

The V gene is TRBV9, the J gene TRBJ2-1, with TRBD2 matching 8 bases. The trim removed 3 bases at V and 4 bases at J, leaving 6 bases unmatched. Per the germline V gene, CDR1 is SGDLS and CDR2 is YYNGEE. CDR3 length equals 15 residues. CDR3 DNA sequence: TGTGCCAGCAGCGCGGGACTAGTGAAATACAATGAGCAGTTCTTC. Amino acids: CASSAGLVKYNEQFF. The full variable domain, with the rest looked up from reference TRBV9 and TRBJ2-1, is DSGVTQTPKHLITATGQRVTLRCSPRSGDLSVYWYQQSLDQGLQFLIQYYNGEERAKGNILERFSAQQFPDLHSELNLSSLELGDSALYFCASSAGLVKYNEQFFGPGTRLTVL.

The chain combines TRBV5-4 with TRBJ1-1; D gene ambiguous. Germline V lookup: CDR1 SGHNT, CDR2 YYREEE (reference sequence). The V and J ends lost 1 base and 0 bases respectively, with 10 bases between them. The CDR3 runs to 15 residues. The CDR3 region is CASSLYEGLNTEAFF. CDR3 sequence (DNA): TGTGCCAGCAGCTTGTATGAGGGCCTGAACACTGAAGCTTTCTTT.

The chain employs TRBV28 and TRBJ1-1, with 9 positions matching TRBD1. V shed 8 bases and J 5 bases; nucleotides not matched to a gene: 6. CDR1 and CDR2 (germline): MDHEN, SYDVKM. The CDR3 has 13 amino acids. CDR3 coding DNA: TGTGCCAGCTACAGGGGGCGAAGTACTGAAGCTTTCTTT. Protein: CASYRGRSTEAFF. Full variable domain (outside the CDR3, taken from reference TRBV28 and TRBJ1-1): DVKVTQSSRYLVKRTGEKVFLECVQDMDHENMFWYRQDPGLGLRLIYFSYDVKMKEKGDIPEGYSVSREKKERFSLILESASTNQTSMYLCASYRGRSTEAFFGQGTRLTVV.

The chain carries TRBV9 and TRBJ1-2; D not certain. CDR1 is SGDLS, CDR2 YYNGEE, per germline. The CDR3 extends over 14 amino acids. V was cut by 0 bases and J by 7 bases, with 13 bases left in between. CDR3 sequence (DNA): TGTGCCAGCAGCGTAGGGACTCCCTCAGGTGGCTACACCTTC. Protein: CASSVGTPSGGYTF.

The chain employs TRBV24-1 and TRBJ1-1; possible D gene TRBD1, 5 bases. Looked up from germline, CDR1 is KGHDR and CDR2 is SFDVKD. V was cut by 4 bases and J by 10 bases, with 12 bases left in between. The CDR3 spans 12 residues. The CDR3 nucleotides read TGTGCCACCAGTGACGGGGGTGTAGTAGCTTTCTTT. It yields the protein CATSDGGVVAFF.

The chain combines TRBV5-6 with TRBJ2-3; weak D call: TRBD2 (6 bases). Looked up from germline, CDR1 is SGHDT and CDR2 is YYEEEE. This CDR3 is 16 amino acids long. Trimming removed 4 bases at V and 3 bases at J, with 18 bases between. The CDR3 sequence is CASSVGQGGRTDTQYF. CDR3 nucleotide sequence: TGTGCCAGCAGCGTTGGGCAGGGTGGGAGGACAGATACGCAGTATTTT.

This chain uses TRBV5-1 with TRBJ2-2; maybe TRBD1 (6 bases). Trimming took 7 bases from V and 3 from J, leaving 13 bases between them. The length of the CDR3 is 14 residues. Germline V lookup: CDR1 SGHRS, CDR2 YFSETQ. The CDR3 is CASQGGIDTGELFF. In DNA, the CDR3 is TGCGCCAGCCAAGGGGGAATCGACACCGGGGAGCTGTTTTTT.

The CDR3 sequence: CAWGTGTSYEQYF. In DNA, the CDR3 is TGTGCCTGGGGGACAGGCACTTCCTACGAGCAGTACTTC. The V gene is TRBV30, the J gene TRBJ2-7, with TRBD1 matching over 8 bases. There are 13 residues in the CDR3. Germline V gene data show CDR1 as GTSNPN and CDR2 as SVGIG (reference sequence). V shed 5 bases, J shed 1 base, and the junction held 4 bases outside the gene matches.

V is TRBV10-2 and J is TRBJ1-1; 11 bases agree with TRBD1. There are 17 residues in the CDR3. V lost 2 bases, J lost 1 base, and 6 bases stayed unmatched. Germline CDR1 is WSHSY and CDR2 is SAAADI. CDR3 protein: CASSEPSDRGRNTEAFF. DNA of the CDR3: TGCGCCAGCAGTGAGCCATCGGACAGGGGGCGGAACACTGAAGCTTTCTTT.

Comments on this clone: A junction end diverges from the germline sequence, so it may reflect a read error. The chain recombines TRBV5-4 with TRBJ1-4, with a weak D call TRBD1 (5 bases). CDR3 length: 12 amino acids. The germline gives CDR1 SGHNT, CDR2 YYREEE (reference sequence). In DNA form, the CDR3 reads TGTGCCAGCAGCTTGGAGGGACTTGCTTTTACGTTT. Its translation: CASSLEGLAFTF.

The V gene is TRBV11-1, the J gene TRBJ2-2; D uncertain. Trimming took 4 bases from V and 2 from J, leaving 2 bases between them. Germline values: CDR1 SGHAT, CDR2 FQDESV (reference sequence). There are 12 residues in the CDR3. CDR3 sequence: CASSSNTGELFF. The CDR3 coding sequence is TGTGCCAGCAGCTCTAACACCGGGGAGCTGTTTTTT.

The chain carries TRBV4-3 and TRBJ1-2, with D tentatively TRBD1 (6 bases). Germline values: CDR1 LGHNA, CDR2 YSLEER. The V end lost 1 base, the J end lost 5 bases, and 14 bases lay between the germline ends. The CDR3 consists of 15 residues. CDR3: CASSQVGAAGYGYTF. The CDR3 region has the DNA TGCGCCAGCAGCCAAGTGGGGGCTGCAGGATATGGCTACACCTTC.

The sample holds a few counts of this clone. The V call is TRBV11-2, the J call TRBJ1-2; no reliable D call. The CDR3 consists of 14 residues. Germline V gene lookup returns CDR1 SGHAT and CDR2 FQNNGV. Trimming left V 5 bases short and J 7 bases short, with 17 bases between. The CDR3, as DNA: TGTGCCAGCAGCGGAGGGCGCCTGGTCTCTGGCTACACCTTC. The encoded protein is CASSGGRLVSGYTF.

This clone was detected a few times. V is TRBV7-9 and J is TRBJ2-7, with D perhaps TRBD2 (6 bases). The V gene lost 0 bases and the J gene lost 7 bases, with 10 bases spanning the gap. The CDR3 loop spans 13 amino acids. Germline-derived CDR1 and CDR2 are SEHNR and FQNEAQ (reference sequence). The CDR3 reads CASSLAGGWEQYF. The CDR3 coding sequence is TGTGCCAGCAGCTTAGCCGGGGGTTGGGAGCAGTACTTC. The entire variable domain, with the rest obtained from reference TRBV7-9 and TRBJ2-7, is as follows: DTGVSQNPRHKITKRGQNVTFRCDPISEHNRLYWYRQTLGQGPEFLTYFQNEAQLEKSRLLSDRFSAERPKGSFSTLEIQRTEQGDSAMYLCASSLAGGWEQYFGPGTRLTVT.

This sequence joins TRBV6-2 or TRBV6-3 and TRBJ1-1; D is ambiguous. V dropped 0 bases and J dropped 4 bases, with 6 bases sitting between them. In germline, CDR1 is MNHEY, CDR2 SVGEGT. This CDR3 comprises 13 residues. CDR3 amino acids: CASSYSTLTEAFF. CDR3 nucleotides: TGTGCCAGCAGTTACTCGACACTCACTGAAGCTTTCTTT.

The chain joins TRBV18 to TRBJ1-4; the D gene is possibly TRBD1 (5 bases). V lost 6 bases to trimming and J lost 8 bases, with 22 bases between them. Germline V gives CDR1 KGHSH, CDR2 LQKENI. This CDR3 is 16 amino acids long. The CDR3 region is CASSPSIGAEEEKLFF. The DNA of the CDR3 is TGTGCCAGCTCCCCATCGATAGGGGCTGAGGAAGAAAAACTGTTTTTT.

The genes are TRBV2 and TRBJ1-1; 7 bases agree with TRBD1. CDR1 is SNHLY and CDR2 is FYNNEI in the germline V gene. This CDR3 contains 15 residues. Losses at the gene ends were 5 bases for V and 1 base for J; bases not matched to a gene: 7. The CDR3 coding sequence is TGTGCCAGCAGTTTCCAAGGGGGCGCGAACACTGAAGCTTTCTTT. This gives the protein CASSFQGGANTEAFF. The complete variable domain, with remaining parts taken from reference TRBV2 and TRBJ1-1, reads EPEVTQTPSHQVTQMGQEVILRCVPISNHLYFYWYRQILGQKVEFLVSFYNNEISEKSEIFDDQFSVERPDGSNFTLKIRSTKLEDSAMYFCASSFQGGANTEAFFGQGTRLTVV.

The CDR3 DNA sequence: TGTGCCATCAGCGCCCAGGGGGACAGCTACACCTTC. Protein: CAISAQGDSYTF. The V gene is TRBV10-3, the J gene TRBJ1-2; 7 nucleotides match TRBD1. CDR3 length: 12 amino acids. V lost 6 bases and J lost 9; bases outside the gene matches: 7. The germline CDR1 and CDR2 sequences are ENHRY and SYGVKD.

As DNA, the CDR3 is TGTGCCAGCAGTTACTCGGAGTTAGGGGGCAATGAGCAGTTCTTC. It is translated as CASSYSELGGNEQFF. This chain uses TRBV6-2 or TRBV6-3 with TRBJ2-1; D is possibly TRBD1 (6 bases). Germline CDR1 reads MNHEY; CDR2 reads SVGEGT. Trimming removed 0 bases at V and 6 bases at J, with 12 bases between. The CDR3 totals 15 residues.

This clone has at least ten counts. The V and J genes are TRBV2 and TRBJ2-1; TRBD2 agrees at 11 bases. The germline CDR1 and CDR2 sequences are SNHLY and FYNNEI. CDR3 length: 19 amino acids. The ends lost 1 base at V and 1 base at J; junction bases unmatched: 9. The CDR3 protein is CASSEVGLAASASYNEQFF. The CDR3 nucleotides are TGTGCCAGCAGTGAAGTGGGACTAGCGGCCAGTGCATCCTACAATGAGCAGTTCTTC.